The 29 T cell receptor beta chains given below trace back to one sample, sequenced in a study of blood T cell repertoires in COVID-19. Assay used: immunoSEQ multiplex PCR; TCRdb lists only in-frame clones, some missing. The table records 65,000 to 85,000 clones, 80% to 90% of them present only once. The sample consisted of peripheral blood. Receptor source: a woman in her sixties or seventies with acute or convalescent COVID-19.

The chain uses TRBV29-1 and TRBJ1-2, with a tentative D call TRBD1 (5 bases). The V gene lost 0 bases and the J gene lost 0 bases, with 8 bases spanning the gap. The CDR3 sequence is 14 residues long. CDR1 is SQVTM and CDR2 is ANQGSEA in the germline V gene. The CDR3: CSVEDPTANYGYTF. CDR3 sequence (DNA): TGCAGCGTTGAAGACCCGACAGCTAACTATGGCTACACCTTC.

The CDR3 nucleotides read TGCGCCAGCAGCTTGGGGGGGCAGGACACTGAAGCTTTCTTT. Translating it yields CASSLGGQDTEAFF. J is TRBJ1-1 and V is TRBV5-1; D possibly corresponds to TRBD1 (6 bases). CDR3 length: 14 residues. Deletions cut 0 bases from V and 3 bases from J, with 9 bases between. Per germline, CDR1 SGHRS and CDR2 YFSETQ.

This sequence joins TRBV7-2 and TRBJ1-2; 8 bases map to TRBD1. The V segment lost 2 bases and the J segment 7 bases; nucleotides outside the gene matches: 3. The germline CDR1 and CDR2 sequences are SGHTA and FQGNSA. The CDR3 is 13 residues long. For the CDR3, the DNA is TGTGCCAGCAGCTTACAGGGGGCGATTGGCTACACCTTC. Amino acid sequence: CASSLQGAIGYTF.

The genes are TRBV19 and TRBJ1-3; 7 bases line up with TRBD1. Per germline, CDR1 LNHDA and CDR2 SQIVND (reference sequence). The CDR3 is made up of 14 amino acids. J gave up 3 bases and V 4 bases, and 3 bases lay outside the gene matches. The CDR3 DNA sequence: TGTGCCAGTAGTAACCGGGACAGTGGAAACACCATATATTTT. This sequence encodes CASSNRDSGNTIYF.

The chain employs TRBV25-1 and TRBJ2-2; 8 nucleotides match TRBD1. V was clipped by 4 bases and J by 2 bases; unmatched bases: 6. The CDR3 has 16 amino acids. Germline CDR1 MGHDK, CDR2 SYGVNS. CDR3 nucleotide sequence: TGTGCCAGCAGTGGGTTTCAGGGGGCTAACACCGGGGAGCTGTTTTTT. It encodes CASSGFQGANTGELFF.

The V and J genes are TRBV25-1 and TRBJ2-1; D uncertain. Germline values: CDR1 MGHDK, CDR2 SYGVNS. The CDR3 extends over 12 amino acids. V gave up 2 bases and J gave up 7 bases, with 6 bases separating them. The chain's CDR3 is CASSERENEQFF. In DNA, the CDR3 is TGTGCCAGCAGTGAACGAGAAAATGAGCAGTTCTTC.

V is TRBV5-1 and J is TRBJ1-2, with D maybe TRBD1 (5 bases). Trimming took off 0 bases at V and 4 bases at J, with 10 bases between the two ends. The CDR3 has 14 amino acids. Germline loops: CDR1 SGHRS, CDR2 YFSETQ. The CDR3 reads CASSLETGPYGYTF. In DNA form, the CDR3 reads TGCGCCAGCAGCTTGGAAACAGGACCCTATGGCTACACCTTC.

The chain joins TRBV6-1 to TRBJ2-3; 9 bases are shared with TRBD1. Per germline, CDR1 MNHNS and CDR2 SASEGT. Trimming at V came to 4 bases and at J to 1 base, leaving 3 bases not matched to a gene. This CDR3 region has 15 residues. The CDR3 DNA is TGTGCCAGCAGTGCCCGGACAGGGGGCACAGATACGCAGTATTTT. Translation gives CASSARTGGTDTQYF.

The chain uses TRBV7-8 and TRBJ1-4; D call uncertain. CDR3 size: 14 residues. With 1 base removed from V and 7 bases from J, the gap between germline ends came to 10 bases. Germline loops: CDR1 SGHVS, CDR2 FQNEAQ. In DNA, the CDR3 is TGTGCCAGCAGCTTAGGAGGTCTGGGTGAAAAACTGTTTTTT. Amino acid sequence: CASSLGGLGEKLFF.

The rearrangement joins TRBV24-1 to TRBJ2-1; D uncertain. Germline-derived CDR1 and CDR2 are KGHDR and SFDVKD. The CDR3 has 11 residues. The V end was cut by 5 bases, the J end by 7 bases, with 5 bases between. This CDR3 is CATSAANEQFF. DNA for the CDR3: TGTGCCACCAGTGCCGCGAATGAGCAGTTCTTC.

This clone was recorded once. The chain has TRBV24-1 and TRBJ2-3, with D possibly matching TRBD1 (6 bases). The ends were cut back, 0 bases at V and 6 bases at J, with 9 bases in the middle. CDR3 length equals 14 residues. Germline values: CDR1 KGHDR, CDR2 SFDVKD. In DNA form, the CDR3 reads TGTGCCACCAGTGATTTGCTCAGGGGCGATACGCAGTATTTT. Protein product: CATSDLLRGDTQYF.

V and J are TRBV19 and TRBJ2-6; 10 nucleotides line up with TRBD2. The CDR3 runs 18 residues. Germline CDR1 and CDR2: LNHDA and SQIVND (reference sequence). V shed 9 bases, J shed 6 bases, and the junction held 17 bases outside the gene matches. The CDR3 is CASALVAGGQQEANVLTF. The CDR3 coding sequence is TGTGCCAGCGCCCTGGTAGCGGGGGGCCAGCAGGAGGCCAACGTCCTGACTTTC. Variable domain in full (rest from reference TRBV19 and TRBJ2-6): DGGITQSPKYLFRKEGQNVTLSCEQNLNHDAMYWYRQDPGQGLRLIYYSQIVNDFQKGDIAEGYSVSREKKESFPLTVTSAQKNPTAFYLCASALVAGGQQEANVLTFGAGSRLTVL.

The chain carries TRBV18 and TRBJ2-5, with 10 bases identical to TRBD1. The CDR3 loop spans 14 amino acids. Trimming removed 4 bases from V and 4 bases from J; junction bases left unmatched: 3. The germline V gene encodes CDR1 KGHSH and CDR2 LQKENI. The CDR3 protein is CASSLRTGGETQYF. The CDR3 region has the DNA TGTGCCAGCTCACTCCGGACAGGGGGAGAGACCCAGTACTTC.

This sequence joins TRBV27 and TRBJ1-6; TRBD1 aligns across 9 bases. Trimming took 5 bases from V and 9 from J; bases not matched to a gene: 2. CDR1 and CDR2 from the germline V gene are MNHEY and SMNVEV (reference sequence). The CDR3 is made up of 13 amino acids. The CDR3 nucleotides are TGTGCCAGCAGTCCGGACAGGGGTTCACCCCTCCACTTT. This translates into CASSPDRGSPLHF.

The rearrangement uses TRBV29-1 and TRBJ2-2; D might be TRBD1 (7 bases). From germline, CDR1 is SQVTM and CDR2 ANQGSEA. The CDR3 covers 14 residues. The V end was cut by 1 base, the J end by 5 bases, with 11 bases between. The CDR3 nucleotides read TGCAGCGTTGAAGTATCAGGGGGGACCGGGGAGCTGTTTTTT. Its translation: CSVEVSGGTGELFF.

This sequence joins TRBV7-2 and TRBJ1-1, with 7 bases aligning to TRBD1. In germline, CDR1 is SGHTA, CDR2 FQGNSA. The V segment lost 2 bases and the J segment 10 bases; nucleotides outside the gene matches: 7. This CDR3 is built from 13 residues. The CDR3 protein is CASSLLRTGGAFF. The CDR3 DNA follows: TGTGCCAGCAGCTTACTACGGACAGGAGGAGCTTTCTTT.

This sequence joins TRBV10-3 and TRBJ1-6; D perhaps matches TRBD1 (6 bases). The germline gives CDR1 ENHRY, CDR2 SYGVKD. The V end lost 2 bases, the J end lost 6 bases, and 14 bases lay between the germline ends. The CDR3 is 16 residues long. This CDR3 reads CAISEPQGQGNSPLHF. The CDR3, as DNA: TGTGCCATCAGTGAGCCACAGGGCCAGGGTAATTCACCCCTCCACTTT.

The chain links TRBV10-3 to TRBJ2-1, with D perhaps TRBD2 (5 bases). V was shortened by 2 bases and J by 8 bases, with 16 bases between the two germline ends. The CDR3 extends over 15 amino acids. Looked up from germline, CDR1 is ENHRY and CDR2 is SYGVKD. The CDR3 here is CAISEEGDGFDEQFF. The DNA of the CDR3 is TGTGCCATCAGTGAGGAGGGAGACGGCTTCGATGAGCAGTTCTTC.

The genes are TRBV2 and TRBJ2-1, with TRBD2 matching over 12 bases. CDR3 size: 16 residues. The germline gives CDR1 SNHLY, CDR2 FYNNEI. Unmatched junction bases numbered 9, after V lost 6 bases and J lost 6 bases. The CDR3 loop is CASSETLTSGGNEQFF. The CDR3 nucleotides are TGTGCCAGCAGCGAGACTCTGACTAGCGGGGGCAATGAGCAGTTCTTC.

The chain has TRBV19 and TRBJ1-1; 11 nucleotides agree with TRBD1. The CDR3 is 16 amino acids. Germline CDR1 LNHDA, CDR2 SQIVND (reference sequence). Trimming took 3 bases from V and 3 from J; bases not matched to a gene: 6. The CDR3 DNA reads TGTGCCAGTAGTATGAGGACAGGGGGCAGAGACACTGAAGCTTTCTTT. Translating gives CASSMRTGGRDTEAFF.

The chain couples TRBV6-5 to TRBJ2-2; D gene ambiguous. Looked up from germline, CDR1 is MNHEY and CDR2 is SVGAGI. This CDR3 contains 12 residues. V lost 5 bases to trimming and J lost 4 bases, with 5 bases between them. CDR3 nucleotides: TGTGCCAGCAGTCCCTCCACCGGGGAGCTGTTTTTT. This gives the protein CASSPSTGELFF.

Ten or more counts support this clone. The chain employs TRBV19 and TRBJ1-5; 9 positions match TRBD1. Germline trimming cut 9 bases from V and 5 bases from J; bases unmatched to any gene: 8. CDR3 size: 14 residues. Germline assignment: CDR1 LNHDA and CDR2 SQIVND (reference sequence). The CDR3: CASGGRDRDQPQHF. The CDR3, as DNA: TGTGCCAGCGGGGGACGGGACAGGGATCAGCCCCAGCATTTT.

The chain has TRBV9 and TRBJ2-2; D unresolved. CDR3 length equals 15 residues. Germline CDR1 reads SGDLS; CDR2 reads YYNGEE. The V end was cut by 1 base, the J end by 1 base, with 8 bases between. CDR3 coding DNA: TGTGCCAGCAGCGTATCGACTGTGAACACCGGGGAGCTGTTTTTT. Translation: CASSVSTVNTGELFF.

This chain links TRBV7-2 with TRBJ1-1; D uncertain. The germline V and J ends were trimmed by 2 bases and 1 base, with 11 bases remaining between them. Germline CDR1 and CDR2: SGHTA and FQGNSA. This CDR3 has 15 amino acids. Here the CDR3 reads CASSLKWGGNTEAFF. The CDR3 DNA follows: TGTGCCAGCAGCTTAAAATGGGGAGGGAACACTGAAGCTTTCTTT.

The chain has TRBV19 and TRBJ1-2, with TRBD1 identical over 9 bases. Unmatched junction bases numbered 8, after V lost 8 bases and J lost 7 bases. The CDR3 covers 13 residues. CDR1 and CDR2 from the germline V gene are LNHDA and SQIVND (reference sequence). The CDR3 is CASAIQGAGGYTF. The DNA of the CDR3 is TGTGCCAGTGCAATACAGGGGGCCGGTGGCTACACCTTC.

A remark on this clone: The sample has other DNA sequences that encode this CDR3 too. The rearrangement links TRBV7-8 to TRBJ1-4; D possibly corresponds to TRBD1 (5 bases). V lost 1 base and J 7 bases, leaving 10 bases between the germline ends. The V gene's germline CDR1 is SGHVS and CDR2 FQNEAQ. This CDR3 has 14 residues. The CDR3 nucleotides read TGTGCCAGCAGCTTAGGGGGGGTTGGTGAAAAACTGTTTTTT. This encodes CASSLGGVGEKLFF.

The chain joins TRBV28 to TRBJ1-2; 9 nucleotides match TRBD1. Germline CDR1 and CDR2: MDHEN and SYDVKM. The ends lost 6 bases at V and 8 bases at J; junction bases unmatched: 7. This CDR3 region has 13 residues. The CDR3 DNA reads as TGTGCCAGCAGACCACAGGGGGCGGGGGGCTACACCTTC. The encoded protein is CASRPQGAGGYTF.

This sequence joins TRBV19 and TRBJ1-2, with TRBD1 matching over 7 bases. From germline, CDR1 is LNHDA and CDR2 SQIVND (reference sequence). The CDR3 is 15 amino acids. V dropped 6 bases and J dropped 2; count of bases not matched to a gene: 9. This chain's CDR3 is CASRVGQAGNYGYTF. The CDR3 nucleotides are TGTGCCAGTAGGGTAGGACAGGCGGGAAACTATGGCTACACCTTC.

The chain joins TRBV24-1 to TRBJ2-7; possibly TRBD1 for D (6 bases). Germline V gives CDR1 KGHDR, CDR2 SFDVKD. The CDR3 is made up of 13 amino acids. The ends were cut back, 9 bases at V and 6 bases at J, with 17 bases in the middle. The CDR3 region is CATFLDRLPEQYV. CDR3 in DNA: TGTGCCACCTTCCTTGACAGGCTACCCGAGCAGTACGTC.